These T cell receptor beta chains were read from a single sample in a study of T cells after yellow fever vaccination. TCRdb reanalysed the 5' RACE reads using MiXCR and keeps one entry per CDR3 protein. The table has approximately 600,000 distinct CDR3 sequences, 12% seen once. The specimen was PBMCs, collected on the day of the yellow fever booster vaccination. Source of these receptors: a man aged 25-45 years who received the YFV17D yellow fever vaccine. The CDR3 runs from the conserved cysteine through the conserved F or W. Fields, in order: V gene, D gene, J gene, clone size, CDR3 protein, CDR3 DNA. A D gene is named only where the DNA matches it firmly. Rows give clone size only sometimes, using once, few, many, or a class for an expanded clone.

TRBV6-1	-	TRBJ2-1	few	CASVDNPYNEQFF	TGTGCCAGCGTGGATAATCCCTACAATGAGCAGTTCTTC
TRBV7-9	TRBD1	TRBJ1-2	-	CASSLAHPGQGNGYTF	TGTGCCAGCAGCTTAGCCCACCCGGGACAGGGGAATGGCTACACCTTC
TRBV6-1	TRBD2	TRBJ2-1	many	CASSRSGSNYNEQFF	TGTGCCAGCAGTCGTAGCGGGAGTAACTACAATGAGCAGTTCTTC
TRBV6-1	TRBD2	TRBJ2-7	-	CASRNGGKENEQYF	TGTGCCAGCAGGAACGGGGGGAAGGAGAACGAGCAGTACTTC
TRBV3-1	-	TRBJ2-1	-	CASSPSELRGSYNEQFF	TGTGCCAGCAGCCCCTCTGAGCTTCGGGGGTCCTACAATGAGCAGTTCTTC
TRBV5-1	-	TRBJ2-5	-	CASSPLGGVGETQYF	TGCGCCAGCAGCCCCCTCGGGGGCGTCGGAGAGACCCAGTACTTC
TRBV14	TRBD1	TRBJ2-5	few	CASSQDEYWTGGTIQETQYF	TGTGCCAGCAGCCAAGATGAGTATTGGACAGGGGGCACCATACAAGAGACCCAGTACTTC
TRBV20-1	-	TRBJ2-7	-	CSAREPRLREQYF	TGCAGTGCTAGAGAGCCTAGGCTGAGGGAGCAGTACTTC
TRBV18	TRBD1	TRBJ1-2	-	CASSPQGQGIRRGYTF	TGTGCCAGCTCACCACAGGGACAGGGGATCCGGAGAGGCTACACCTTC
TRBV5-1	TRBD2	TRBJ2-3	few	CASSSEAGGPSDTQYF	TGCGCCAGCAGCTCCGAAGCGGGAGGGCCCTCAGATACGCAGTATTTT
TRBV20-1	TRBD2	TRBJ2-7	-	CSARKFGEGTSYEQYF	TGCAGTGCTAGAAAATTCGGGGAGGGAACGAGCTACGAGCAGTACTTC
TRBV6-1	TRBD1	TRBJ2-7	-	CASSTGTGTHEQYF	TGTGCCAGCAGTACCGGGACAGGCACCCACGAGCAGTACTTC
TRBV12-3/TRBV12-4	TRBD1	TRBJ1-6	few	CASRRDRASPLHF	TGTGCCAGCAGGCGGGACAGGGCGTCACCCCTCCACTTT
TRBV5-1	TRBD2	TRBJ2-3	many	CASSEGLAGEADTQYF	TGCGCCAGCAGCGAGGGACTAGCGGGAGAGGCAGATACGCAGTATTTT
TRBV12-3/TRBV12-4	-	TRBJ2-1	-	CASSSPSNEQFF	TGTGCCAGCAGTTCCCCCTCAAATGAGCAGTTCTTC
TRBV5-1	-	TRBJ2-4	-	CASSLTEQNIQYF	TGCGCCAGCAGCTTGACGGAGCAAAACATTCAGTACTTC
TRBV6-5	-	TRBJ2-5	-	CASSYTAVPAETQYF	TGTGCCAGCAGTTACACGGCCGTCCCCGCAGAGACCCAGTACTTC
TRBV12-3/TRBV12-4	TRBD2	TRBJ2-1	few	CASSFSLAGGQFF	TGTGCCAGCAGTTTCTCGCTAGCGGGAGGGCAGTTCTTC
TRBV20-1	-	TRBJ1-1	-	CSASPGPEMNTEAFF	TGCAGTGCTAGCCCGGGACCCGAGATGAACACTGAAGCTTTCTTT
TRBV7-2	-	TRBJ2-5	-	CASSFQAAQETQYF	TGTGCCAGCAGCTTTCAGGCGGCTCAAGAGACCCAGTACTTC
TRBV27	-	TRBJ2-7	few	CASSLGVGGLNEQYF	TGTGCCAGCAGTTTAGGTGTGGGGGGTCTCAACGAGCAGTACTTC
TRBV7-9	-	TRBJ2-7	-	CASSYRDGTYEQYF	TGTGCCAGCAGCTATCGGGACGGCACCTACGAGCAGTACTTC
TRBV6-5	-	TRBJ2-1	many	CASSYSTRVYNEQFF	TGTGCCAGCAGTTACTCGACCAGGGTCTACAATGAGCAGTTCTTC
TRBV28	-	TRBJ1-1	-	CASSPGLGKDTEAFF	TGTGCCAGCAGCCCCGGACTGGGGAAGGACACTGAAGCTTTCTTT
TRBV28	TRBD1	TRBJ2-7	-	CASSHPRDSSYEQYF	TGTGCCAGCAGCCACCCACGGGACAGCTCCTACGAGCAGTACTTC
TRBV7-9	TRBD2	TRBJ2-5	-	CASSLEGLPSDTQYF	TGTGCCAGCAGCTTAGAGGGACTACCATCAGACACCCAGTACTTC
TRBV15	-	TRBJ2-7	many	CATSNNRDILSYEQYF	TGTGCCACCAGCAATAACCGGGACATCCTCTCCTACGAGCAGTACTTC
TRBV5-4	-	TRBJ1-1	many	CASDSGGGDTEAFF	TGTGCCAGCGACTCTGGAGGGGGAGACACTGAAGCTTTCTTT
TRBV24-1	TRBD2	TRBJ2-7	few	CATSDDSGRSNYEQYF	TGTGCCACCAGTGATGATAGCGGGAGAAGCAACTACGAGCAGTACTTC
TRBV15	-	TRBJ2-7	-	CATSSSVFPYEQYF	TGTGCCACCAGCAGCTCCGTGTTCCCCTACGAGCAGTACTTC
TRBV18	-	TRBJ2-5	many	CASSPLGAGRGIETQYF	TGTGCCAGCTCACCACTTGGAGCGGGTCGGGGGATCGAGACCCAGTACTTC
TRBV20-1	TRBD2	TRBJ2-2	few	CSAPSGSDTGELFF	TGCAGTGCTCCTAGCGGGAGCGACACCGGGGAGCTGTTTTTT
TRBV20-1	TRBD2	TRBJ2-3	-	CSARAHIAGYTDTQYF	TGCAGTGCTAGAGCCCATATAGCGGGTTACACAGATACGCAGTATTTT
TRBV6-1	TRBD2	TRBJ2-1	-	CASTKQREFYNEQFF	TGTGCCAGCACCAAACAGCGGGAGTTCTACAATGAGCAGTTCTTC
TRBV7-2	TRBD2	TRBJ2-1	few	CASSPGAGGREQFF	TGTGCCAGCAGCCCGGGCGCGGGAGGGCGTGAGCAGTTCTTC
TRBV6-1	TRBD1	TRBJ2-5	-	CASSPRGWETQYF	TGTGCCAGCAGTCCCAGGGGGTGGGAGACCCAGTACTTC
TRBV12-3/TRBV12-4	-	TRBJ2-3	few	CASSPHGTSTDTQYF	TGTGCCAGCAGTCCTCATGGCACTAGCACAGATACGCAGTATTTT